This T cell receptor beta chain was sequenced during a study of T cell repertoires in cytomegalovirus infection. As for the study in general: Matching HLA type, along with CMV infection, was indicated by public TCR beta signatures. Whole-study results and caveats: The cumulative frequency of public TCR beta families identified carriers of CMV plus the relevant HLA. In two of eight donors, the top clonotype was HLA-C-restricted CMV-specific.

One entry per CDR3 protein, called by TCRdb with MiXCR from the reads. The table shows 130,000 or so distinct CDR3 sequences, with roughly 6.5% occurring only once. This clonotype was seen only a few times. Its antigen is undetermined. This clonotype originated in a human donor in good health (CMV status not recorded). Some clones in this sample may be carry-over from other donors' samples. Sequencing input: PBMCs.

The CDR3 sequence: CASSEGGVQPQHF. The CDR3 coding sequence is TGTGCCAGCAGTGAAGGGGGCGTGCAGCCCCAGCATTTT. This chain connects TRBV2 to TRBJ1-5; weak D call: TRBD1 (5 bases). V lost 1 base and J lost 7, with 8 bases in between. Germline CDR1 and CDR2: SNHLY and FYNNEI. The CDR3 totals 13 residues.